The T cell receptor (beta chain) described here comes from a study of T cell repertoires in aging, cancer and after chemotherapy. Study context: Donor ages fell into six groups from 30 or younger up to 70 or older. Findings of the study overall: Rebound thymic output was suggested by rising median generation probability during chemotherapy in each cancer cohort.

Multiplex touch-down PCR with TRB-A/B primers amplified rearranged V-D-J TRB sequences. In TCRdb, the multiplex PCR reads were re-called with MiXCR into one record per CDR3 protein. The profile shows 9,500 or so distinct CDR3 sequences, about 34% of them singletons. The template was genomic DNA from peripheral blood, not RNA. The CDR3 spans 14 residues. V was shortened by 8 bases and J by 1 base, with 13 bases between the two germline ends. Germline lookup yields CDR1 LNHDA and CDR2 SQIVND (reference sequence). This clonotype ranks as medium-sized. Antigen unknown. This chain connects TRBV19 to TRBJ2-3, with D perhaps matching TRBD1 (7 bases). The sequencing input was blood. This clonotype originated in a human donor in good health. This chain's CDR3 is CASSTRGRTDTQYF. The CDR3 nucleotides read TGTGCCAGTTCGACTAGGGGGCGCACAGATACGCAGTATTTT.